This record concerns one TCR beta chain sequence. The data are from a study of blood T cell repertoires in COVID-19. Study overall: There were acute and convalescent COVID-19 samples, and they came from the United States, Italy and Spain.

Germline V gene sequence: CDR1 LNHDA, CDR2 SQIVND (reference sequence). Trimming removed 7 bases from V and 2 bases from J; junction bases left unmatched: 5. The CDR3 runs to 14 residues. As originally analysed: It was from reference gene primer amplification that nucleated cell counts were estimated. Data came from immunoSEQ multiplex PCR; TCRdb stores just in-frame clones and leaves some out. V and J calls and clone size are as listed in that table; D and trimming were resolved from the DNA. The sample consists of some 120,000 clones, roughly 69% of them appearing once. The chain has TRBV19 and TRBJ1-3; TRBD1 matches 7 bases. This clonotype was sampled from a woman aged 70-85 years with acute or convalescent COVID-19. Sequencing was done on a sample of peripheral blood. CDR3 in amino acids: CASIQDRAGNTIYF. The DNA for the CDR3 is TGTGCCAGTATCCAAGACAGGGCTGGAAACACCATATATTTT.